A single sample is the source of the 3 T cell receptor beta chains below, sequenced in a study of blood T cell repertoires in COVID-19. Produced via immunoSEQ multiplex PCR; TCRdb's table is partial and in-frame only. The sample consists of under 200,000 clones, roughly 86% of them appearing once. Source material: PBMCs or T cells enriched from blood (not recorded which). Receptor source: a man in his forties or fifties with acute COVID-19.

The chain has TRBV2 and TRBJ1-5; D is unclear. V lost 6 bases and J 6 bases, leaving 9 bases between the germline ends. The CDR3 is made up of 12 amino acids. Looked up from germline, CDR1 is SNHLY and CDR2 is FYNNEI. CDR3 loop: CASSRLGQPQHF. In DNA, the CDR3 is TGTGCCAGCAGCAGGTTAGGTCAGCCCCAGCATTTT.

The table lists this clone with many counts. The CDR3 is CSVRDRENQPQHF. For the CDR3, the DNA is TGCAGCGTCCGGGACAGGGAAAACCAGCCCCAGCATTTT. This chain connects TRBV29-1 to TRBJ1-5; 9 nucleotides agree with TRBD1. The CDR3 length is 13 residues. The germline V gene has CDR1 SQVTM and CDR2 ANQGSEA. V was clipped by 6 bases and J by 7 bases; unmatched bases: 7.

This CDR3 reads CAAQGTDQPQHF. The CDR3 coding sequence is TGTGCCGCCCAGGGGACAGATCAGCCCCAGCATTTT. The chain joins TRBV10-3 to TRBJ1-5; 7 bases fit TRBD1. CDR1 and CDR2 from the germline V gene are ENHRY and SYGVKD. J lost 5 bases, V lost 11 bases, and 6 bases had no gene match. This CDR3 contains 12 residues.